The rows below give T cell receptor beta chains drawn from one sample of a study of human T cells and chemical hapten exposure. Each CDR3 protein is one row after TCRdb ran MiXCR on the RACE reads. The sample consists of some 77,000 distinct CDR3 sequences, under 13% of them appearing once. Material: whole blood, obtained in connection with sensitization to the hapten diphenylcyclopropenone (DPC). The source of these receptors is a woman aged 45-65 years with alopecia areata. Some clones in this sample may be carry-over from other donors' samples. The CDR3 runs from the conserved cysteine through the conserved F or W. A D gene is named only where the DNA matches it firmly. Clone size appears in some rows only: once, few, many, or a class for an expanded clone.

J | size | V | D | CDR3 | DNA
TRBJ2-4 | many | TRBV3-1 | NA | CASSPPGGGLAKNIQYF | TGTGCCAGCAGCCCCCCAGGGGGAGGGCTAGCCAAAAACATTCAGTACTTC
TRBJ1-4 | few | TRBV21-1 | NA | CASASIPSTNEKLFF | TGTGCCAGCGCCTCCATCCCTTCAACTAATGAAAAACTGTTTTTT
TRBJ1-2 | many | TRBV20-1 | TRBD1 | CSARDTTGKGYTF | TGCAGTGCTAGAGATACGACAGGGAAGGGCTACACCTTC
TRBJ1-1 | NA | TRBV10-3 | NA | CAISEWGGVNTEAFF | TGTGCCATCAGTGAATGGGGAGGGGTGAACACTGAAGCTTTCTTT
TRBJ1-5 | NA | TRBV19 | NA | CASSMGRGQPQHF | TGTGCCAGTAGTATGGGTAGGGGGCAGCCCCAGCATTTT
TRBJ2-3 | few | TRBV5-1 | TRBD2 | CASSNPGLAEATDTQYF | TGCGCCAGCAGCAATCCGGGACTAGCGGAGGCCACAGATACGCAGTATTTT
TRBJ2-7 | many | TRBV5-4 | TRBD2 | CASSLGPAGGSYEQYF | TGTGCCAGCAGCTTGGGCCCAGCGGGAGGCTCCTACGAGCAGTACTTC
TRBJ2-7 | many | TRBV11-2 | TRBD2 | CASSPGLAGFNEQYF | TGTGCCAGCAGCCCCGGACTAGCGGGATTCAACGAGCAGTACTTC
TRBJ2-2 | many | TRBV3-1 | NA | CASSQTRGGGNTGELFF | TGTGCCAGCAGCCAGACTCGAGGAGGGGGCAACACCGGGGAGCTGTTTTTT
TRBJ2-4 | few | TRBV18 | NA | CASSPRELLAKNIQYF | TGTGCCAGCTCACCAAGAGAACTACTAGCCAAAAACATTCAGTACTTC
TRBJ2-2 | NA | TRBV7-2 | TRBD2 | CASSLKPSGNTGELFF | TGTGCCAGCAGCTTAAAACCTAGCGGGAACACCGGGGAGCTGTTTTTT
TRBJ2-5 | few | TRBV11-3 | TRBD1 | CASSLGGPGQGGETQYF | TGTGCCAGCAGCTTAGGGGGACCGGGACAGGGCGGAGAGACCCAGTACTTC
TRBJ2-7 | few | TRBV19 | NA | CATSTRDSRSYEQYF | TGTGCCACCTCGACTAGGGACAGCCGCTCCTACGAGCAGTACTTC
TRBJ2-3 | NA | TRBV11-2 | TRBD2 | CASSPGGGPWDTQYF | TGTGCCAGCAGCCCCGGGGGGGGGCCTTGGGATACGCAGTATTTT
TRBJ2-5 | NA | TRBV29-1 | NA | CSVEQAPRFQGTQYF | TGCAGCGTTGAACAAGCGCCGCGGTTTCAGGGGACCCAGTACTTC
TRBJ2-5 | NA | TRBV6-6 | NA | CASSPRAEETQYF | TGTGCCAGCAGTCCCCGGGCGGAGGAGACCCAGTACTTC
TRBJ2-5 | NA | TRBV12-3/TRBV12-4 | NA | CASSFVLAPQETQYF | TGTGCCAGCAGTTTTGTGCTAGCACCTCAAGAGACCCAGTACTTC
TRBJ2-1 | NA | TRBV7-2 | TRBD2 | CASSLAGTSGSRDEQFF | TGTGCCAGCAGCTTAGCCGGGACTAGCGGGAGTAGGGATGAGCAGTTCTTC
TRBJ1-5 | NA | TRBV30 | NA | CAWKETGTSVKPQHF | TGTGCCTGGAAAGAAACCGGGACATCGGTCAAGCCCCAGCATTTT
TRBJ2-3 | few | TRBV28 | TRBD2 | CASSSPGTTPGRDTQYF | TGTGCCAGCAGTTCGCCGGGGACTACCCCCGGTCGAGATACGCAGTATTTT
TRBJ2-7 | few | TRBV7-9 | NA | CASSLGANEGYEQYF | TGTGCCAGCAGCTTAGGAGCCAACGAAGGCTACGAGCAGTACTTC
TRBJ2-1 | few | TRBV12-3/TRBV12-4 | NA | CASSFDGGTYNEQFF | TGTGCCAGCAGTTTTGATGGGGGAACCTACAATGAGCAGTTCTTC
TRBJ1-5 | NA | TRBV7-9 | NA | CASSSSLAGADQPQHF | TGTGCCAGCAGCTCCTCATTGGCGGGGGCGGATCAGCCCCAGCATTTT
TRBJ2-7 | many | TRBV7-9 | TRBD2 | CASSRTSGSYEQYF | TGTGCCAGCAGCCGGACTAGCGGGAGCTACGAGCAGTACTTC
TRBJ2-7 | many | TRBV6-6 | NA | CASSYGSSGGEQYF | TGTGCCAGCAGTTACGGGTCCAGCGGCGGCGAGCAGTACTTC
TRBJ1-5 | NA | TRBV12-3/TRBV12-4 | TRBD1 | CASSRTGSWQPQHF | TGTGCCAGCAGCCGGACAGGGTCGTGGCAGCCCCAGCATTTT
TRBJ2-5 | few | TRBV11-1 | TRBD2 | CASSAYTGLAETQYF | TGTGCCAGCAGCGCGTACACGGGACTAGCGGAGACCCAGTACTTC
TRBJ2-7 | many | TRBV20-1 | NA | CSARDTVRSYEQYF | TGCAGTGCTAGAGATACCGTCCGATCCTACGAGCAGTACTTC
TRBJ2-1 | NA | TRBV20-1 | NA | CSAPPGNGEQFF | TGCAGTGCCCCCCCCGGGAACGGGGAGCAGTTCTTC
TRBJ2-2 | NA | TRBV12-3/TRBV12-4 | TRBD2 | CASSTGLAVAGELFF | TGTGCCAGCAGTACGGGACTAGCGGTCGCCGGGGAGCTGTTTTTT
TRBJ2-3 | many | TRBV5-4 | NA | CASSGGARTSTDTQYF | TGTGCCAGCAGCGGGGGGGCCCGAACTAGCACAGATACGCAGTATTTT
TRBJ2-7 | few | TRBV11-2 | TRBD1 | CASSLDRTVRRGINYEQYF | TGTGCCAGCAGCTTAGATAGGACCGTCCGCAGGGGGATAAACTACGAGCAGTACTTC
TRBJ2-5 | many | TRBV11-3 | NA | CASSSMETQYF | TGTGCCAGCAGCTCAATGGAGACCCAGTACTTC
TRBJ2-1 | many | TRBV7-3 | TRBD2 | CASSLTSGYNEQFF | TGTGCCAGCAGCTTGACTAGCGGATACAATGAGCAGTTCTTC
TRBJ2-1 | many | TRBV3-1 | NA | CASRPSQIRENNEQFF | TGTGCCAGCAGACCATCGCAGATCCGGGAAAACAATGAGCAGTTCTTC
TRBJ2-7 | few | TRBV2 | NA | CASSEALASYEQYF | TGTGCCAGCAGTGAAGCATTGGCCTCCTACGAGCAGTACTTC
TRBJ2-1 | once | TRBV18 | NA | CASSTVPYNEQFF | TGTGCCAGCTCTACTGTCCCCTACAATGAGCAGTTCTTC
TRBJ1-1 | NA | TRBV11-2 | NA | CASRPTPMPTEAFF | TGTGCCAGCAGACCTACGCCTATGCCCACTGAAGCTTTCTTT
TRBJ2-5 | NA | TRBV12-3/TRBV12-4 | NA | CASSPQGSWGETQYF | TGTGCCAGCAGCCCCCAGGGGTCTTGGGGAGAGACCCAGTACTTC
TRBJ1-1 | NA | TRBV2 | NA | CTSTQEGKLTEAFF | TGTACCAGCACCCAGGAAGGGAAACTTACTGAAGCTTTCTTT
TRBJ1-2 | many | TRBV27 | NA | CASSLKGEGYTF | TGTGCCAGCAGTTTAAAGGGGGAAGGCTACACCTTC
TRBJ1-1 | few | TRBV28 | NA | CASSFRGLGNTEAFF | TGTGCCAGCAGTTTCCGGGGGCTCGGTAACACTGAAGCTTTCTTT
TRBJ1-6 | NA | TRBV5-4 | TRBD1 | CVSSRDRDSPLHF | TGTGTCAGCAGCCGAGACAGGGATTCACCCCTCCACTTT
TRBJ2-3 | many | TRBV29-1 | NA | CSVRSTDTQYF | TGCAGCGTGCGAAGCACAGATACGCAGTATTTT
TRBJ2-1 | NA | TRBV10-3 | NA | CAISESVGISGNEQFF | TGTGCCATCAGTGAGTCTGTGGGAATATCTGGCAATGAGCAGTTCTTC
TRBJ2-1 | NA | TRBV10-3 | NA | CAISEPGVGNEQFF | TGTGCCATCAGTGAGCCCGGAGTTGGGAATGAGCAGTTCTTC
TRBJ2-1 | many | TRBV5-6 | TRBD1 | CASSSRQGRNEQFF | TGTGCCAGCAGTTCCCGACAGGGCCGCAATGAGCAGTTCTTC
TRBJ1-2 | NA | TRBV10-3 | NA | CAISGGANYGYTF | TGTGCCATCAGTGGAGGGGCCAACTATGGCTACACCTTC
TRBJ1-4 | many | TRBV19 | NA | CASTGTSPREKLFF | TGTGCCAGTACCGGGACTTCTCCTCGGGAAAAACTGTTTTTT
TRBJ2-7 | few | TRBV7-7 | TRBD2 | CASSAYPGTSYEQYF | TGTGCTAGCAGTGCCTACCCCGGGACTAGCTACGAGCAGTACTTC
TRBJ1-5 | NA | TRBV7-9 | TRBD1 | CASSRQGANQPQHF | TGTGCCAGCAGCCGACAGGGGGCCAATCAGCCCCAGCATTTT
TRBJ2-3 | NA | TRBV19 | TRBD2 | CASDPSGSRTDTQYF | TGTGCCTCCGATCCTAGCGGGAGTCGCACAGATACGCAGTATTTT
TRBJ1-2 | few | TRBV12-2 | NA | CASPPILGNGYTF | TGTGCAAGTCCCCCCATCCTGGGAAATGGCTACACCTTC
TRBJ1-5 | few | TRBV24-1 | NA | CATSKGESGNQPQHF | TGTGCCACCAGCAAGGGCGAGTCTGGCAATCAGCCCCAGCATTTT
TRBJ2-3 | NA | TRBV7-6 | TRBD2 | CASSLLAGGLDTQYF | TGTGCCAGCAGCTTATTAGCGGGAGGGTTGGATACGCAGTATTTT